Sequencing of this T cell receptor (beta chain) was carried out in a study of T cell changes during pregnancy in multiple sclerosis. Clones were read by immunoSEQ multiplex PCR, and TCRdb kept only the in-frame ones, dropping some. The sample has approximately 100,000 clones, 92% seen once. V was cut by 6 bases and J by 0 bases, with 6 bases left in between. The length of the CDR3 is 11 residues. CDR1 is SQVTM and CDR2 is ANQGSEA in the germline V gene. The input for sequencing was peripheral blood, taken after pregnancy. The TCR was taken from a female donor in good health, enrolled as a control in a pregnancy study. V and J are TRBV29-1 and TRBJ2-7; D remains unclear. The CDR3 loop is CSVSYSYEQYF. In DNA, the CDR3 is TGCAGCGTGTCTTACTCCTACGAGCAGTACTTC.